The entry below describes one T cell receptor beta chain. It has no known antigen specificity. Nothing much larger sits one base from this clone, and base qualities are not available. Library creation used 5' RACE. Sequenced on an Illumina HiSeq 2500. A second PCR of roughly 7 to 11 cycles was performed with a sample-barcoded 5' primer and a J-beta primer mix. Each TCR beta cDNA molecule received a unique molecular identifier from a template-switch 5' adaptor carrying 12 random nucleotides. At least 2.5 million CDR3-containing paired-end reads were obtained from each sample. All of the RNA was converted into first-strand cDNA using the Mint cDNA synthesis kit, with a TRBC-specific oligonucleotide serving as the primer. Following uracil-DNA glycosylase treatment, all cDNA underwent a first 18-cycle PCR with the universal primers M1SS and BC2_uni_R. The published analysis was carried out like this. Normalization of each sample was performed by random selection of 1 million high-quality reads, each carrying a distinct molecular identifier. Instead of being binned into consensus sequences, reads that shared molecular identifiers were thrown out. MiTCR, set to a Q25 quality threshold and the strictest error-elimination algorithm, was used for CDR3 identification, clonotype clustering and error correction. A nonparametric unseen species model using Euler transformation provided a lower-bound estimate of total TCR beta diversity. TCRdb reprocessed the public reads (quality trimming at Q25 with fastp, clone calling with MiXCR) and kept in-frame beta chains. Entries are consolidated by CDR3 protein sequence, retaining the most common genes and DNA. Clone size and V and J calls follow TCRdb, not the original study. This sample lists 600,000 to 1,000,000 distinct CDR3 sequences; 58% were detected once. The top ten clones comprise roughly 22% of the sample.

This entry comes from a study of blood T cells in healthy people across ages (dated by TCRdb to between 2015 and 2017). Describing the broader study: Template switching captured roughly one uniquely barcoded TCR beta cDNA molecule per two T cells in model experiments. Age-related changes in TCR beta repertoire diversity were measured in the study by deep sequencing normalized with unique cDNA molecular identifiers. The donors were split into four age groups: young (average around 15 years), middle-aged (around 40), aged (over 55) and long-lived (more than 80). To avoid experimental bias, donors of different ages were spread randomly across the sequencing lanes. For two donors (one aged 18 to 29 and one aged 80 or older), the study analyzed two additional independent replicas of 1 million unique cDNA reads from the same blood draw. Overall study results and their limits: The CMV infection status of donors was not known, potentially confounding age-related changes in expanded clonotypes. Observed TCR beta diversity per million T cells fell roughly linearly with age, and a significant reduction was already apparent by age roughly 40. Estimates of total diversity based on one million sequenced T cells were regarded as lower bounds and as underestimates. A strong correlation was found between observed TCR beta diversity and the percentage of naive T cells measured by flow cytometry. Bulk unsorted PBMC profiling prevented conclusive comparison of naive and antigen-experienced compartments. The long-lived group showed more naive CD4+ T cells, fewer expanded clones and increased TCR diversity than the aged group, suggesting age selection.

The junction carries 13 bases between V and J, which are trimmed by 10 bases and 0 bases respectively. Taken from cysteine to phenylalanine, the CDR3 has 13 residues. The sequence is cut down to CDR3 DNA, 39 bases in frame from base 1. As encoded in the germline V gene, CDR1 is SNHLY while CDR2 is FYNNEI. The donors were under 40 Caucasian individuals from Russia, aged roughly 6 to 90 years, who were systemically healthy. Each donor gave ten milliliters of peripheral blood, drawn into EDTA-treated Vacutainer tubes. Ficoll-Paque density-gradient centrifugation was used to isolate PBMCs, with at least 6 million obtained per sample. Total RNA was extracted from PBMCs with Trizol reagent, with at least 5 micrograms obtained per sample. For every donor, flow cytometry on a PBMC aliquot measured the percentage of naive CD45RAhigh/CD27high T cells.

The sample comprised blood. The V and J segments used are TRBV2 and TRBJ2-7, with the D gene possibly TRBD1 or TRBD2, each one fitting 5 bases. The receptor's source is a man aged 25-40 years in good health. The nucleotide sequence is given as TGTGCCAACAACCGGGACGGCTCCTACGAGCAGTACTTC. This sequence encodes CANNRDGSYEQYF.